The clone carrying this TCR beta chain showed up many times. The antigen is not known. This record comes from a study of T cell repertoires in cytomegalovirus infection. Using its own MiXCR run on the reads, TCRdb lists one record per CDR3 protein. The sample holds 450,000 to 550,000 distinct CDR3 sequences, more than 15% seen once. General study results and limits: Dominant in the ex vivo response were TCR beta clonotypes restricted by HLA-C and specific for CMV.

The CDR3 covers 15 residues. From germline, CDR1 is SEHNR and CDR2 FQNEAQ (reference sequence). V dropped 3 bases and J dropped 7; count of bases not matched to a gene: 5. The TCR sequence derives from a human donor in good health (CMV status not recorded). Some clones in this sample may be carry-over from other donors' samples. The genes are TRBV7-9 and TRBJ2-1; TRBD2 matches 11 bases. Material for sequencing was CD8+ T cells from PBMCs. The CDR3 is CASSFSGRAENEQFF. CDR3 coding DNA: TGTGCCAGCAGCTTTAGCGGGAGGGCCGAAAATGAGCAGTTCTTC.